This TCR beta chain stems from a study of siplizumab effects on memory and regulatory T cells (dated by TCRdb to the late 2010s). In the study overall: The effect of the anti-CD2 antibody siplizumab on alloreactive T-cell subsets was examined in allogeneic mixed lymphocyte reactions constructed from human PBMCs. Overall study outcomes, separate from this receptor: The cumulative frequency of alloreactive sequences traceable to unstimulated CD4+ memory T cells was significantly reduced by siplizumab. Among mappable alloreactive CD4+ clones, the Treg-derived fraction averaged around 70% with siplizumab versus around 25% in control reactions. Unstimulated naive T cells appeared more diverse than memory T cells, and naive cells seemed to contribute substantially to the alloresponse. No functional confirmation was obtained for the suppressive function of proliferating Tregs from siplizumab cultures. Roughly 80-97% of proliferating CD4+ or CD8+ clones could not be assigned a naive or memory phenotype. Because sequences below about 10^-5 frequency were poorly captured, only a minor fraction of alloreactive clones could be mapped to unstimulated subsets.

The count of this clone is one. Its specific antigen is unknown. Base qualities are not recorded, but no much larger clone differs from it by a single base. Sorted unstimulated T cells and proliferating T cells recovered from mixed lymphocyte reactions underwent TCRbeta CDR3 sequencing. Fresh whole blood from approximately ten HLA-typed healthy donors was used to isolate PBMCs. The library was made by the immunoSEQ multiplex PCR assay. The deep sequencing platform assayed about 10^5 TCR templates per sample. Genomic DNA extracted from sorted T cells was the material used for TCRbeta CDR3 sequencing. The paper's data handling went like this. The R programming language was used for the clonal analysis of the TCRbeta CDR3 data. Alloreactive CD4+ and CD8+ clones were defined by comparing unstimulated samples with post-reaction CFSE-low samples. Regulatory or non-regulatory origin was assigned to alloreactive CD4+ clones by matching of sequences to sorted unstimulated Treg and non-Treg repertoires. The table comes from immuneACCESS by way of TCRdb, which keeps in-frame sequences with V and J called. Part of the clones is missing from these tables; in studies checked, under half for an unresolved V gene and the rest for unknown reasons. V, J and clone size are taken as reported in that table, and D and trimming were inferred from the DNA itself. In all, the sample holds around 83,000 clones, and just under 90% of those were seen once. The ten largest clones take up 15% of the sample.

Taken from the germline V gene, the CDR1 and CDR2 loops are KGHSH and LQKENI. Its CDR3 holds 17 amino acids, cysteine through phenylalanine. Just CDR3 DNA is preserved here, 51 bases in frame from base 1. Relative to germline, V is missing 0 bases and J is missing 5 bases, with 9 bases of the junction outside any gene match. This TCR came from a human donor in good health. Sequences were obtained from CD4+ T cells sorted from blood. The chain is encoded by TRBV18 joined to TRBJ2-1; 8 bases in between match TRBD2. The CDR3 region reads CASSPPSLRGGNNEQFF. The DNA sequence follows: TGTGCCAGCTCACCACCGTCTCTCCGGGGGGGTAACAATGAGCAGTTCTTC. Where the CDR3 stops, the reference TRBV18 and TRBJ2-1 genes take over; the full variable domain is NAGVMQNPRHLVRRRGQEARLRCSPMKGHSHVYWYRQLPEEGLKFMVYLQKENIIDESGMPKERFSAEFPKEGPSILRIQQVVRGDSAAYFCASSPPSLRGGNNEQFFGPGTRLTVL.